This note documents a single TCR beta chain sequence. The sample originates from a study of blood T cell repertoires in COVID-19. The germline gives CDR1 SGHDN, CDR2 FVKESK. CDR3 size: 14 residues. Trimming stripped 3 bases from V and 5 bases from J, with 10 bases between. The table came from immunoSEQ multiplex PCR; TCRdb's copy has only in-frame clones and leaves some out. The table has 220,000 or so clones, around four fifths seen once. The rearrangement uses TRBV14 and TRBJ2-2; TRBD2 is a possible D gene (5 bases). Sequenced sample: peripheral blood. The source is an older woman who had recovered from COVID-19. The CDR3 region has the DNA TGTGCCAGCAGCCACGTGGGCGGGACCGGGGAGCTGTTTTTT. It specifies CASSHVGGTGELFF.